This T cell receptor (beta chain) comes out of a study of cytomegalovirus exposure and HLA in healthy donors. Study summary: Earlier, 180 million or so T cells were analyzed, and some 120 million unique TCR beta sequences were found among them. HLA-typed donors were the source of around 85 million unique TCRs held in an early data release. General study results and limits: A previous analysis found most TCR beta V segments productive roughly 90% or roughly 30% of the time. In a later analysis, TCR beta V- and J-gene trimming showed a link to a missense DCLRE1C variant.

In the case of this clone: Its antigen remains unidentified.

PCR involved 60 Vbeta and 13 Jbeta primers. Some clones are missing from TCRdb's copy, which holds only in-frame ones; the method was immunoSEQ multiplex PCR. Among tens of thousands of clones listed, 75% were seen once. Trimming took off 7 bases at V and 2 bases at J, with 9 bases between the two ends. Germline V gene lookup returns CDR1 WSHSY and CDR2 SAAADI. This CDR3 has 12 amino acids. The clonotype originates from a woman between 40 and 50 years old in good health and CMV-seropositive. The V and J genes are TRBV10-2 and TRBJ2-7; the D gene is possibly TRBD1 (6 bases). The source material was PBMCs. The chain's CDR3 is CASMGATYEQYF. CDR3 coding DNA: TGCGCCAGCATGGGGGCTACCTACGAGCAGTACTTC.